The entry below gives a single TCR beta chain sequence along with its context. Its antigen is not identified. The CDR3 extends over 10 amino acids. The germline V gene has CDR1 MNHEY and CDR2 SVGAGI. The ends were cut back, 8 bases at V and 7 bases at J, with 5 bases in the middle. TCRdb re-called the reads with MiXCR, one entry per CDR3 protein. This sample has approximately 150,000 distinct CDR3 sequences; roughly 22% occur once, and the top ten carry under 30%. The data were obtained in a study of T cell repertoires in cytomegalovirus infection. Study-wide background: Both recently identified HLA-C-restricted and well-studied HLA-B-restricted CMV epitopes were used in the study.

The J gene is TRBJ2-2, the V gene TRBV6-5, with D perhaps matching TRBD2 (5 bases). The sequencing here drew on CD8+ T cells from cultured PBMCs, taken from culture after CMV antigen stimulation. The sequence derives from a human donor in good health (CMV status not recorded). Some clones in this sample may be carry-over from other donors' samples. The CDR3 DNA follows: TGTGCCAGCGGAGGCGGGGAGCTGTTTTTT. The encoded protein is CASGGGELFF.